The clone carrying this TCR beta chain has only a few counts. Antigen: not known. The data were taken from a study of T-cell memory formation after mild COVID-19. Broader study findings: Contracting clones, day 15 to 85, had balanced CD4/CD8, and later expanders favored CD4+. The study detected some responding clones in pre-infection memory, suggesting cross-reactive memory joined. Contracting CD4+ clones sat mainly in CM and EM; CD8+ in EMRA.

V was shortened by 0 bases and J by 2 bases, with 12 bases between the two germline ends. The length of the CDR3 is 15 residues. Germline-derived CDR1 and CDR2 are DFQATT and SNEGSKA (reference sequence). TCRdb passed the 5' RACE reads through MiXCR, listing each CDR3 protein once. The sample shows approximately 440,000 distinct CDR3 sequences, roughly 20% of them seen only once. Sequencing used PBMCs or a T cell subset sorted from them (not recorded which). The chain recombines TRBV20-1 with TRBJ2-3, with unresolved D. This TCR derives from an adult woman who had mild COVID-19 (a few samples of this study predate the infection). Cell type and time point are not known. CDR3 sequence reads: CSARDPRGNTDTQYF. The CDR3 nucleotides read TGCAGTGCTAGAGACCCCCGAGGTAACACAGATACGCAGTATTTT.